The subject of this entry is one T cell receptor beta chain. The antigen remains unidentified. The same CDR3 also results from other DNA sequences found in this sample. This entry belongs to a study of shared clonotypes between healthy human individuals. Turning to the study itself: The study used three CD4 naive, three CD4 memory, two CD8 naive and one CD8 memory plate per donor. Notes on the study in general: It was anticipated that sequencing depth would influence how many clonotypes donors shared.

Authors' data handling: Owing to the provision of junction-only sequences devoid of quality scores by immunoSEQ, filtering differed. Only in-frame clones appear in the TCRdb table, and some are missing; sequencing was by immunoSEQ multiplex PCR. D and trimming come from the DNA, and the V and J calls and clone size come from that table. The repertoire consists of over a million clones, with around 78% occurring once and the leading ten covering roughly 0.62%. Partitioning of CD4+ cells yielded a CD45RA+ naive subset and a CD45RA-negative memory subset. Germline CDR1 reads SNHLY; CDR2 reads FYNNEI. Trimming took 6 bases from V and 0 from J; bases not matched to a gene: 4. The CDR3 has 14 amino acids.

The specimen sequenced was memory CD4+ T cells from PBMCs. Sample subset: CD45RA-negative fraction. This clonotype was sampled from a man aged 18 to 30 in good health. Some clones in this sample may be carry-over from other donors' samples. The V and J genes are TRBV2 and TRBJ2-7; TRBD1 aligns across 8 bases. DNA for the CDR3: TGTGCCAGCAGCGGAGGACAGGGCTCCTACGAGCAGTACTTC. It specifies CASSGGQGSYEQYF.